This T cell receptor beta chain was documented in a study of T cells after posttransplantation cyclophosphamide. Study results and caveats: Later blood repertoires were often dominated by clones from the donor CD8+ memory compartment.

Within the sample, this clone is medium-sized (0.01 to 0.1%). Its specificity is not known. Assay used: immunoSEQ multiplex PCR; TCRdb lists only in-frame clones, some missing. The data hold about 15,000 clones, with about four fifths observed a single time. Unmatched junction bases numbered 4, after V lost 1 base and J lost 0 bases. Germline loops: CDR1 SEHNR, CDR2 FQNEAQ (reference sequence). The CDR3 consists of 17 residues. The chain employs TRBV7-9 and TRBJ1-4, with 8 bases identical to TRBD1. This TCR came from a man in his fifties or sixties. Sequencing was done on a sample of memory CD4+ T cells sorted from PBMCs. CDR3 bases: TGTGCCAGCAGCTTAGGACAGGGGAGGGCAACTAATGAAAAACTGTTTTTT. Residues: CASSLGQGRATNEKLFF.